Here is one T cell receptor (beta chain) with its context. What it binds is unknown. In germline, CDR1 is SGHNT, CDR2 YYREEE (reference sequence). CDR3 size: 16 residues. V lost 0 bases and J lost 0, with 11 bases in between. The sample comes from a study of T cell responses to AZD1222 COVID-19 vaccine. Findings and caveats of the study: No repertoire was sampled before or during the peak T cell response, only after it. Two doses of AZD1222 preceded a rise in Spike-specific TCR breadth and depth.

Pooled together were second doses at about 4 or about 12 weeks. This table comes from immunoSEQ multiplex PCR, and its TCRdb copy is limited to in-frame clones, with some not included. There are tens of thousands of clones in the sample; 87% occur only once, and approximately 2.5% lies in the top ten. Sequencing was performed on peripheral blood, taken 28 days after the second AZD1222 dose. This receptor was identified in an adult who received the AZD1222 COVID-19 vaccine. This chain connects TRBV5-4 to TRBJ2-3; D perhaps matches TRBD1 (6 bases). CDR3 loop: CASSLDRATSTDTQYF. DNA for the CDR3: TGTGCCAGCAGCTTGGACAGGGCCACTAGCACAGATACGCAGTATTTT.